This T cell receptor beta chain comes out of a study of blood T cells in healthy people across ages. Next came a second PCR, run for about 7 to 12 cycles, which used a sample-barcoded 5' primer along with a J-beta primer mix. Each CDR3 protein gets one entry after TCRdb re-called the 5' RACE reads with MiXCR. This table holds around 990,000 distinct CDR3 sequences, 25% found once. This clonotype was picked up a small number of times. CDR3 size: 12 residues. Germline lookup yields CDR1 SGHTA and CDR2 FQGTGA. V was clipped by 2 bases and J by 7 bases, with 8 bases between them. The data were also submitted as part of a second study, on T cells of mothers and their children. That investigation notes: Random nucleotides (2-4) and sample barcodes were added by the M1S primer used in the second PCR. The TCR beta CDR3 read count exceeded 9 million for each mother and was several million for each child. In unrelated and related pairs, TCR recombination output is shaped in a similar way by thymic selection. No persistent microchimeric T cell clones were detected at 95 to 100 clones per million clonotypes sensitivity.

J is TRBJ2-5 and V is TRBV7-3; D uncertain. The clonotype comes from a girl aged 2 to 9 in good health. Input material: blood. The CDR3 here is CASSLYSGTQYF. CDR3 bases: TGTGCCAGCAGCTTATACTCAGGGACCCAGTACTTC.